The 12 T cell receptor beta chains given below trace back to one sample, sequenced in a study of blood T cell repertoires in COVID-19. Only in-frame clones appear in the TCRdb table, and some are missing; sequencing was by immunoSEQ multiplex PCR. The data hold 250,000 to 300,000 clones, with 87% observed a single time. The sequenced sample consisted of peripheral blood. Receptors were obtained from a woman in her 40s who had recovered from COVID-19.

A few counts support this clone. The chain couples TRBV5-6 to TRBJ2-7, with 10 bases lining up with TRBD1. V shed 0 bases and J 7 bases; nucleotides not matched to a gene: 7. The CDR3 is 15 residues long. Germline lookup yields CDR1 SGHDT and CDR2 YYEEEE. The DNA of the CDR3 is TGTGCCAGCAGCTTGGACTTGGACAGGGGGAAAGAGCAGTACTTC. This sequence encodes CASSLDLDRGKEQYF.

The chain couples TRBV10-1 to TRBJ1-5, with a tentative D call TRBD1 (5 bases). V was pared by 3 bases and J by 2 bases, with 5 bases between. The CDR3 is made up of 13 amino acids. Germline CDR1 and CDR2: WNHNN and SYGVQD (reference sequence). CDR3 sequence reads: CASSEGGNQPQHF. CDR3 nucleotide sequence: TGCGCCAGCAGTGAAGGGGGCAATCAGCCCCAGCATTTT.

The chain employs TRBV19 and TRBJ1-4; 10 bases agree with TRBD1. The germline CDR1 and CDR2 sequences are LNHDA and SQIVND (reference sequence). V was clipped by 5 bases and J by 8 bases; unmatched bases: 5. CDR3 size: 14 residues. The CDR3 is CASSFRDRGEKLFF. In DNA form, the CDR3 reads TGTGCCAGTAGTTTCCGGGACAGGGGCGAAAAACTGTTTTTT.

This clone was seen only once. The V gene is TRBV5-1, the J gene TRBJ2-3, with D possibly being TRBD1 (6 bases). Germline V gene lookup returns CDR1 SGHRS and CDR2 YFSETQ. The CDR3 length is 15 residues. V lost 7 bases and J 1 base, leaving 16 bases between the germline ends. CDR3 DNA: TGCGCCAGCTCCGGGCTGGCAGGGGGCACAGATACGCAGTATTTT. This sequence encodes CASSGLAGGTDTQYF. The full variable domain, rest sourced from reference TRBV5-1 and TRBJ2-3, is KAGVTQTPRYLIKTRGQQVTLSCSPISGHRSVSWYQQTPGQGLQFLFEYFSETQRNKGNFPGRFSGRQFSNSRSEMNVSTLELGDSALYLCASSGLAGGTDTQYFGPGTRLTVL.

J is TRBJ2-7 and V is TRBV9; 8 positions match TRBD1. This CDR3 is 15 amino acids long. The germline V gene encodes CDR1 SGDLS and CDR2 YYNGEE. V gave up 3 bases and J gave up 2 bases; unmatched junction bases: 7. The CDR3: CASSAGTGPPYEQYF. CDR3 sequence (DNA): TGTGCCAGCAGCGCGGGGACAGGACCGCCCTACGAGCAGTACTTC.

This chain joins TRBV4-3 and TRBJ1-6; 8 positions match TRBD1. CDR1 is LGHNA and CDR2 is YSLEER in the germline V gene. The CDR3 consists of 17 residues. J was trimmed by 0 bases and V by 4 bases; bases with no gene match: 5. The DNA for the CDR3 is TGCGCCAGCAGCCCGGGACAGGTTAACTCCTATAATTCACCCCTCCACTTT. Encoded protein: CASSPGQVNSYNSPLHF.

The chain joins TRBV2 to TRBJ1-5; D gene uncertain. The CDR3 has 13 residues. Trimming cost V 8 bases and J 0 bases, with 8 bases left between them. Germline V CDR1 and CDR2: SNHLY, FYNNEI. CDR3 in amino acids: CASHLYSNQPQHF. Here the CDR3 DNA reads TGTGCCAGCCACCTATATAGCAATCAGCCCCAGCATTTT.

CDR3 loop: CAISYGQGRLNEQFF. Written as DNA, the CDR3 is TGTGCCATCAGCTACGGACAGGGAAGACTCAATGAGCAGTTCTTC. V is TRBV10-3 and J is TRBJ2-1; TRBD1 agrees at 8 bases. V gave up 6 bases and J gave up 6 bases; unmatched junction bases: 10. The CDR3 sequence is 15 residues long. Germline CDR1 and CDR2: ENHRY and SYGVKD.

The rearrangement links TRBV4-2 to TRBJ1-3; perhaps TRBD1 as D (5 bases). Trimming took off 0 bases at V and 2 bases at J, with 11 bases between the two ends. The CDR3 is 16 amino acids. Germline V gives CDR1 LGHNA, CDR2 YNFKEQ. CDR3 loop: CASSQDVRGAGNTIYF. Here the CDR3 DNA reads TGTGCCAGCAGCCAAGATGTCCGGGGGGCTGGAAACACCATATATTTT.

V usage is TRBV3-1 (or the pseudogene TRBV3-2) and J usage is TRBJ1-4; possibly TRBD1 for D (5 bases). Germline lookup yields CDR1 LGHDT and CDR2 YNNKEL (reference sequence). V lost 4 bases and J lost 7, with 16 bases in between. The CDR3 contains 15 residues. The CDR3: CASSLGVGGREKLFF. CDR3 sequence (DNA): TGTGCCAGCAGCCTAGGTGTGGGGGGTCGTGAAAAACTGTTTTTT.

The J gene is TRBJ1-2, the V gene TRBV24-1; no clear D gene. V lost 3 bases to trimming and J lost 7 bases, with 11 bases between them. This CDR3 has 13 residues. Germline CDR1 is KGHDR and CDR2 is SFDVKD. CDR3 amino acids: CATSDIDGGGYTF. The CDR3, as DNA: TGTGCCACCAGTGATATAGACGGCGGTGGCTACACCTTC.

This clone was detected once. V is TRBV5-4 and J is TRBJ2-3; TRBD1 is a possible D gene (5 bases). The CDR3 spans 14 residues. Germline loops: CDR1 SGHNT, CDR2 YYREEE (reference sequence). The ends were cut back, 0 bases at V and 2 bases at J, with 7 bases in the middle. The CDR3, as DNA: TGTGCCAGCAGCTTGGGACAGTTCACAGATACGCAGTATTTT. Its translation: CASSLGQFTDTQYF.